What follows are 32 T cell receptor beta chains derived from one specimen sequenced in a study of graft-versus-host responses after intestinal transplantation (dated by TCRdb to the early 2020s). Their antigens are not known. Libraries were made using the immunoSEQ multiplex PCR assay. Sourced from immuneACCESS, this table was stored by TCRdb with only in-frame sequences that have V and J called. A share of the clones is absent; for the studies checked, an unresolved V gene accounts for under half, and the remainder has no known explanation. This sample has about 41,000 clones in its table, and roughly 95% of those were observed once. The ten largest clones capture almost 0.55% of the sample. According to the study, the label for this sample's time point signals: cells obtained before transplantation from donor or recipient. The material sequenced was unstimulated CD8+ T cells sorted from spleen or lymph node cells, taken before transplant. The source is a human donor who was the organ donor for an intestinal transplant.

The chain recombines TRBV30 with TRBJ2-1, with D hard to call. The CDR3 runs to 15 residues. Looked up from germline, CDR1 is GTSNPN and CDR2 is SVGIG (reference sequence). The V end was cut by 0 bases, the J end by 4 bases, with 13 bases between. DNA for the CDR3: TGTGCCTGGAGTGTAATACAGTGGGTGTACAATGAGCAGTTCTTC. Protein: CAWSVIQWVYNEQFF.

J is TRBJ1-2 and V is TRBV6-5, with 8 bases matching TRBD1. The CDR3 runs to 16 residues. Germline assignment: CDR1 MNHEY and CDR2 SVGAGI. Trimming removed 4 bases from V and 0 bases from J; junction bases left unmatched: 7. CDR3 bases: TGTGCCAGCAGTTCGTCCGCAGGGGGCCCTAACTATGGCTACACCTTC. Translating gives CASSSSAGGPNYGYTF.

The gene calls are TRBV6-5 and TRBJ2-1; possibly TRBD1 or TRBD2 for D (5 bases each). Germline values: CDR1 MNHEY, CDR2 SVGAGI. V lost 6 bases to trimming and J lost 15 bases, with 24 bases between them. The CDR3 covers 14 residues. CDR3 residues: CASRVMGQPERWFF. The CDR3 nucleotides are TGTGCCAGCAGGGTTATGGGGCAGCCGGAGCGGTGGTTCTTC.

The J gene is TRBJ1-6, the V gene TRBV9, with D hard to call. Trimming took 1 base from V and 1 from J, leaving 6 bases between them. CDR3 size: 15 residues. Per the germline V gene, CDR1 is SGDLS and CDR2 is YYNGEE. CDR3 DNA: TGTGCCAGCAGCGTATGGGGTTCCTATAATTCACCCCTCCACTTT. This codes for CASSVWGSYNSPLHF. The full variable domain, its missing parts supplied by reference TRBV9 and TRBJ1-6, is DSGVTQTPKHLITATGQRVTLRCSPRSGDLSVYWYQQSLDQGLQFLIQYYNGEERAKGNILERFSAQQFPDLHSELNLSSLELGDSALYFCASSVWGSYNSPLHFGNGTRLTVT.

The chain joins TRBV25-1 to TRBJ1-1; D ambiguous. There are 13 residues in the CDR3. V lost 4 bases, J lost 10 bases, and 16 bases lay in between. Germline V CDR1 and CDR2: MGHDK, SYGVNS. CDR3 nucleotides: TGTGCCAGCAGTGCCATCGGGGTGGGAGGAGCTTTCTTT. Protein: CASSAIGVGGAFF.

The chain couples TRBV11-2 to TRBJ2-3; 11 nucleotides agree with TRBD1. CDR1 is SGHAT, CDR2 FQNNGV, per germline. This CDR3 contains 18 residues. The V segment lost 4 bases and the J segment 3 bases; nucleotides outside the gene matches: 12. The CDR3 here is CASSSPGGQGGWTDTQYF. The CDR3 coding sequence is TGTGCCAGCAGCTCGCCCGGGGGACAGGGGGGATGGACAGATACGCAGTATTTT.

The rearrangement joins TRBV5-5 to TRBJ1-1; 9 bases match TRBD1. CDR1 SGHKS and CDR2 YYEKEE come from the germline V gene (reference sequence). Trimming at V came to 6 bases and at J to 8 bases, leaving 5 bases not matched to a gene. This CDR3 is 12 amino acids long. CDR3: CASTTGGQEAFF. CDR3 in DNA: TGTGCCAGCACCACAGGGGGCCAGGAAGCTTTCTTT.

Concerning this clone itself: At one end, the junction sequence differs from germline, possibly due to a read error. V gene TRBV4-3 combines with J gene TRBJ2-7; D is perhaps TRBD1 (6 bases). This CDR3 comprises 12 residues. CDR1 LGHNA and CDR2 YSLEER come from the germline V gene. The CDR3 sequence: CASSQDRQAINF. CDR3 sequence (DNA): TGCGCCAGCAGCCAAGACAGACAGGCGATAAACTTC.

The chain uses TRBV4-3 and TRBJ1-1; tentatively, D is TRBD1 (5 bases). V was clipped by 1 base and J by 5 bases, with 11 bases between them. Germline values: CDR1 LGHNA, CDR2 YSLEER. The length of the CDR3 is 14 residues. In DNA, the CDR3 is TGCGCCAGCAGCCAAGGTTGGGGGTGGACTGAAGCTTTCTTT. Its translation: CASSQGWGWTEAFF.

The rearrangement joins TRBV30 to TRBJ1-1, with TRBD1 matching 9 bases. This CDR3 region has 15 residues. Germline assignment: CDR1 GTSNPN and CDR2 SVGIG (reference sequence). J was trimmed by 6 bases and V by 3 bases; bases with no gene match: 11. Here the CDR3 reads CAWSPGTGGYAEAFF. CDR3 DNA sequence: TGTGCCTGGAGCCCGGGTACAGGGGGCTATGCTGAAGCTTTCTTT.

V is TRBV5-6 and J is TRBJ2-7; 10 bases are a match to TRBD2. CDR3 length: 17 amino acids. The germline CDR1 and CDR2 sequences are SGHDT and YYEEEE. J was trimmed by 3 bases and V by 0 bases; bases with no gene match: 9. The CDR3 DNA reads TGTGCCAGCAGCTTGGTTTCGACTAGCGGGCTATTCTACGAGCAGTACTTC. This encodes CASSLVSTSGLFYEQYF.

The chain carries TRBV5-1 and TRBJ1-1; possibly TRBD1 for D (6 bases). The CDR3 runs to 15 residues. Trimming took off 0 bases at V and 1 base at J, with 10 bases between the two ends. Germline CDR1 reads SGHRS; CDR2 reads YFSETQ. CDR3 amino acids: CASSLVGGANTEAFF. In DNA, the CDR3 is TGCGCCAGCAGCTTGGTCGGGGGCGCGAACACTGAAGCTTTCTTT.

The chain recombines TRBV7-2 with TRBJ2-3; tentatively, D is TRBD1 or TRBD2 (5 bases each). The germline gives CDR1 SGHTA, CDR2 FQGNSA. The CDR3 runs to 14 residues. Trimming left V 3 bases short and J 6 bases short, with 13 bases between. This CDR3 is CASSFSSGPDTQYF. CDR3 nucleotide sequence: TGTGCCAGCAGCTTTTCGTCGGGACCGGATACGCAGTATTTT.

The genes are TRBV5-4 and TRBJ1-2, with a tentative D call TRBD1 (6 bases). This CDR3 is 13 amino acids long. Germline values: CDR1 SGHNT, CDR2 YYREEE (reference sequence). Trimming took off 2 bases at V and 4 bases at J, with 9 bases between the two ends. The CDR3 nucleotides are TGTGCCAGCAGCTTACAGGGTGGCTATGGCTACACCTTC. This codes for CASSLQGGYGYTF.

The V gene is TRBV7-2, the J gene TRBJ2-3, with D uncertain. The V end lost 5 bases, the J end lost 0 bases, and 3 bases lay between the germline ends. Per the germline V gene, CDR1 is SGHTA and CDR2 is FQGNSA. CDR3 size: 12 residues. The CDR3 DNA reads TGTGCCAGCAGCCCAAGCACAGATACGCAGTATTTT. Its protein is CASSPSTDTQYF.

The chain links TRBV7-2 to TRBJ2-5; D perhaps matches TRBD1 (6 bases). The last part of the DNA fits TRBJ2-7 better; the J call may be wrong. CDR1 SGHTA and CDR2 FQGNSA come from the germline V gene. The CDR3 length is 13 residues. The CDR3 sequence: CASSLEPGDEQYF. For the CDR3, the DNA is TGTGCCAGCAGCTTAGAACCAGGGGACGAGCAGTACTTC.

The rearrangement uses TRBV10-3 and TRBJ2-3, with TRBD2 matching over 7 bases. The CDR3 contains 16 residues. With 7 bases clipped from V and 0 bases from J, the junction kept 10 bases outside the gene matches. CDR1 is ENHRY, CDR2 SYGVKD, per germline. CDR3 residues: CAIIRPTSFSTDTQYF. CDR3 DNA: TGTGCCATCATCCGACCGACTAGCTTTAGCACAGATACGCAGTATTTT.

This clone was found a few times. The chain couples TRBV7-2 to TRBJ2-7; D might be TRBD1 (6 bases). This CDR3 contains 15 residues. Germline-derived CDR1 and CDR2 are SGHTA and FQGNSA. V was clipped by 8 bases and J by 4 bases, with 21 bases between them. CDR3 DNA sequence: TGTGCCAGCCCAGCTCCGGGACACGCAGGATACGAGCAGTACTTC. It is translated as CASPAPGHAGYEQYF. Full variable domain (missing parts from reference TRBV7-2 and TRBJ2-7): GAGVSQSPSNKVTEKGKDVELRCDPISGHTALYWYRQSLGQGLEFLIYFQGNSAPDKSGLPSDRFSAERTGGSVSTLTIQRTQQEDSAVYLCASPAPGHAGYEQYFGPGTRLTVT.

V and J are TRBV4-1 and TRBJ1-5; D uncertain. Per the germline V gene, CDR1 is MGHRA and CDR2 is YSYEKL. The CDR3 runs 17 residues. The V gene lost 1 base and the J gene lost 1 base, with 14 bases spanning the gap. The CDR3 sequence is CASSQVLWGLSNQPQHF. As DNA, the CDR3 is TGCGCCAGCAGCCAAGTCTTGTGGGGATTGAGCAATCAGCCCCAGCATTTT.

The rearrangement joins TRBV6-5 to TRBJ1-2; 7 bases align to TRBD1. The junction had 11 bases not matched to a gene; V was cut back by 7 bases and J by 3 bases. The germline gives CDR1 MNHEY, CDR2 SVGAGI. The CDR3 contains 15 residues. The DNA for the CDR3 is TGTGCCAGCACCCCAGACAGGGAGGGTTACTATGGCTACACCTTC. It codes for CASTPDREGYYGYTF.

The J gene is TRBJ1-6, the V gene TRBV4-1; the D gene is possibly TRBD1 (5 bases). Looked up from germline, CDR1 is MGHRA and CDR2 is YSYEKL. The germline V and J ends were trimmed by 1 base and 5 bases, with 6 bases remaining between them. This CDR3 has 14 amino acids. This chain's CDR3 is CASSQGGDNSPLHF. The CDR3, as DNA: TGCGCCAGCAGCCAAGGAGGGGATAATTCACCCCTCCACTTT.

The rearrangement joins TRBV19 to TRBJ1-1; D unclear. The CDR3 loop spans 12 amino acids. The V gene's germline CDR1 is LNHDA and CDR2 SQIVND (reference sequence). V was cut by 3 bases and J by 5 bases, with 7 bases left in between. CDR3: CASSMGLTEAFF. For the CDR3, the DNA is TGTGCCAGTAGTATGGGTTTGACTGAAGCTTTCTTT.

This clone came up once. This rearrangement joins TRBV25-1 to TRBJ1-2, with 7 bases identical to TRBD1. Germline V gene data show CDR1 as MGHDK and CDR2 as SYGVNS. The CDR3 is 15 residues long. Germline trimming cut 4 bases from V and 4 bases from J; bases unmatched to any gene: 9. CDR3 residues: CASSGWDSLGYGYTF. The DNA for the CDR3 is TGTGCCAGCAGTGGCTGGGACAGCCTTGGCTATGGCTACACCTTC.

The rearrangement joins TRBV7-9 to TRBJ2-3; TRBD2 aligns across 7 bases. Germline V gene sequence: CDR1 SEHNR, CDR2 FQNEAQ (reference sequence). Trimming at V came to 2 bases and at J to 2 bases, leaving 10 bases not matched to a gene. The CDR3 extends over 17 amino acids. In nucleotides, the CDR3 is TGTGCCAGCAGCTTATCAATTCAAGCGGGGTTCACAGATACGCAGTATTTT. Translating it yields CASSLSIQAGFTDTQYF.

CDR3 sequence reads: CASSRGQGAEAFF. CDR3 nucleotide sequence: TGTGCCAGCTCCCGGGGACAGGGCGCTGAAGCTTTCTTT. The genes are TRBV27 and TRBJ1-1; 9 nucleotides match TRBD1. V dropped 8 bases and J dropped 6; count of bases not matched to a gene: 7. Per germline, CDR1 MNHEY and CDR2 SMNVEV (reference sequence). The CDR3 has 13 residues.

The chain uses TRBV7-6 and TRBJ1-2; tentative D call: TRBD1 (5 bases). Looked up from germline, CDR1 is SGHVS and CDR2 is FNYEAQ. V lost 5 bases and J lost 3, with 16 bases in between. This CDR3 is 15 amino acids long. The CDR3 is CASSGRPWDHYGYTF. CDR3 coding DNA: TGTGCCAGCAGCGGTCGTCCCTGGGACCACTATGGCTACACCTTC.

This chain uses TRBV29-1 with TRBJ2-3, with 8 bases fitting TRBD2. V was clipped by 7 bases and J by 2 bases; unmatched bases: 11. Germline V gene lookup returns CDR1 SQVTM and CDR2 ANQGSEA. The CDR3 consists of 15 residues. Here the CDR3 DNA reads TGCAGCGCAGAACTGACTAGCGAGATCACAGATACGCAGTATTTT. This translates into CSAELTSEITDTQYF.

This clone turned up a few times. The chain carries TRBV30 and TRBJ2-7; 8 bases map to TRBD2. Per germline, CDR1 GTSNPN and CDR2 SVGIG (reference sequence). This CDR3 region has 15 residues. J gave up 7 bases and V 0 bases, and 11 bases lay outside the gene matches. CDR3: CAWSVGAGGPGEQYF. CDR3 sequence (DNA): TGTGCCTGGAGTGTGGGGGCGGGGGGCCCTGGTGAGCAGTACTTC.

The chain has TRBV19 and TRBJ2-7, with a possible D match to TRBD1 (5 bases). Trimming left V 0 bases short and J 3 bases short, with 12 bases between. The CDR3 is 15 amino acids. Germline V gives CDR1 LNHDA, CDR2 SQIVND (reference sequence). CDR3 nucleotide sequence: TGTGCCAGTAGTATAGATCTGGACACCAACTACGAGCAGTACTTC. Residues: CASSIDLDTNYEQYF.

As DNA, the CDR3 is TGTGCCAGCCCGAGCCCTAGCGGGGGAACCTACGAGCAGTACTTC. Encoded protein: CASPSPSGGTYEQYF. V is TRBV2 and J is TRBJ2-7, with 10 bases fitting TRBD2. Germline CDR1 SNHLY, CDR2 FYNNEI. The CDR3 sequence is 15 residues long. V was clipped by 8 bases and J by 2 bases; unmatched bases: 9.

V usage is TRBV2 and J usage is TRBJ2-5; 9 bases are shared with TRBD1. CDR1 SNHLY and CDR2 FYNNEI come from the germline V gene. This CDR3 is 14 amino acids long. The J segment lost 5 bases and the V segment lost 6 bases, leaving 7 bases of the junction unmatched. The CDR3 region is CASRATGGWETQYF. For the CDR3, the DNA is TGTGCCAGCAGAGCCACAGGGGGCTGGGAGACCCAGTACTTC. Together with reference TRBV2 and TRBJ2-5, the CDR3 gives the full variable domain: EPEVTQTPSHQVTQMGQEVILRCVPISNHLYFYWYRQILGQKVEFLVSFYNNEISEKSEIFDDQFSVERPDGSNFTLKIRSTKLEDSAMYFCASRATGGWETQYFGPGTRLLVL.

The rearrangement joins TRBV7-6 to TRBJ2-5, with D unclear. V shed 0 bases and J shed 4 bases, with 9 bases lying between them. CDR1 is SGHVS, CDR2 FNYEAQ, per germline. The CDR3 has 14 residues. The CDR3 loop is CASSLAPWRETQYF. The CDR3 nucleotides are TGTGCCAGCAGCTTAGCCCCCTGGAGAGAGACCCAGTACTTC.